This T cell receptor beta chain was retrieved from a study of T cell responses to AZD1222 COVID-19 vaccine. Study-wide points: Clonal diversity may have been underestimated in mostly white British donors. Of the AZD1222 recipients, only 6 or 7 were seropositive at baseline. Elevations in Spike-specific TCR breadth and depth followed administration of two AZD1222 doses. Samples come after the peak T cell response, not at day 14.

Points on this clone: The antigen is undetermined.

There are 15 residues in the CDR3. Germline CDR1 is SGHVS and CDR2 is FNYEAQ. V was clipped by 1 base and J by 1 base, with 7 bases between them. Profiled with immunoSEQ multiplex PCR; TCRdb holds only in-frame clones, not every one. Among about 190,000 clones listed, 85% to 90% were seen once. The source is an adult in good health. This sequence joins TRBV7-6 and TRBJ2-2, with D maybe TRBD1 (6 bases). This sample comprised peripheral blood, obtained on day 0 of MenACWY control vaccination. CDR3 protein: CASSLGGQNTGELFF. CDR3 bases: TGTGCCAGCAGCTTAGGGGGACAGAACACCGGGGAGCTGTTTTTT.